This TCR beta chain came from a study of prognosis after radiotherapy for stage I lung cancer. Genomic DNA served as the source from which two-round multiplex PCR generated TCR beta CDR3 amplicons. First-round PCR employed TRBV- and TRBJ-specific primers for each gene. From the multiplex PCR reads, TCRdb called clonotypes with MiXCR, one entry per CDR3 protein. Of tens of thousands of distinct CDR3 sequences listed, 32% are singletons. Study-wide points: Tumor-specific status of the expanded TCR clones was not determined in the analysis.

CDR1 is SGHAT and CDR2 is FQNNGV in the germline V gene. CDR3 size: 15 residues. V was shortened by 5 bases and J by 2 bases, with 12 bases between the two germline ends. This clonotype has at least ten counts. The antigen is unknown. Sequenced material: PBMCs, taken before or after stereotactic body radiation therapy (not recorded which). The sequence was collected from a donor aged 50 or older with non-small cell lung cancer. V is TRBV11-2 and J is TRBJ2-2; D possibly matches TRBD1 or TRBD2 (5 bases each). CDR3 coding DNA: TGTGCCAGCAGCGTGGGGACGACCAACACCGGGGAGCTGTTTTTT. This gives the protein CASSVGTTNTGELFF.